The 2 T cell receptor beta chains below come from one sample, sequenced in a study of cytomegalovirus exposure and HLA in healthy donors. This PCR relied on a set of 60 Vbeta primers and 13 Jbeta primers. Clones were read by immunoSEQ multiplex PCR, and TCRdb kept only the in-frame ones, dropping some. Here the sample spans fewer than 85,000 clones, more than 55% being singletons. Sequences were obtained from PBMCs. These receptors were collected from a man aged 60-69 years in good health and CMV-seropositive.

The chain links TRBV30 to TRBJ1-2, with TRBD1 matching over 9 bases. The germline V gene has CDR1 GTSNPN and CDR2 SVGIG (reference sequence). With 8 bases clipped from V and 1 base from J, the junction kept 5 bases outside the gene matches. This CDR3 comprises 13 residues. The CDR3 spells CAGHRGLNYGYTF. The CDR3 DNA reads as TGTGCCGGACACAGGGGGCTTAACTATGGCTACACCTTC.

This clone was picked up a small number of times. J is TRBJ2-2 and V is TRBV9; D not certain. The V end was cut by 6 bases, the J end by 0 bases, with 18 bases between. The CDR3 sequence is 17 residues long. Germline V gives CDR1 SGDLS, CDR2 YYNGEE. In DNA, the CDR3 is TGTGCCAGCACTCGGGTGGCCGGCCCATCGAACACCGGGGAGCTGTTTTTT. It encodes CASTRVAGPSNTGELFF.